These 26 T cell receptor beta chains were all obtained from the same sample, sequenced in a study of human T cells and chemical hapten exposure. The sample's time point: pre-sensitization, week 0. Treatment in this sample: therapeutic diphenylcyclopropenone sensitization with weekly scalp DPC. TCRdb fed the RACE reads into MiXCR, producing one record per CDR3 protein. The sample comprises about 290,000 distinct CDR3 sequences, approximately 7.5% of which are singletons, and 1.2% rests with the top ten. Specimen: whole blood, collected in connection with sensitization to the hapten diphenylcyclopropenone (DPC). The receptors stem from a young man with alopecia areata. Some clones in this sample may be carry-over from other donors' samples.

Ten or more counts support this clonotype. This chain connects TRBV28 to TRBJ2-1; D call uncertain. The CDR3 is made up of 11 amino acids. Trimming took off 5 bases at V and 8 bases at J, with 7 bases between the two ends. Germline assignment: CDR1 MDHEN and CDR2 SYDVKM. CDR3 loop: CASSLRDEQFF. The CDR3 coding sequence is TGTGCCAGCAGTCTGAGAGATGAGCAGTTCTTC. Filled out from reference TRBV28 and TRBJ2-1, the complete variable domain reads DVKVTQSSRYLVKRTGEKVFLECVQDMDHENMFWYRQDPGLGLRLIYFSYDVKMKEKGDIPEGYSVSREKKERFSLILESASTNQTSMYLCASSLRDEQFFGPGTRLTVL.

In this sample, this clonotype turned up many times. This chain links TRBV7-9 with TRBJ2-7; a possible D gene is TRBD2 (5 bases). The CDR3 contains 13 residues. The V gene lost 7 bases and the J gene lost 5 bases, with 15 bases spanning the gap. In germline, CDR1 is SEHNR, CDR2 FQNEAQ (reference sequence). CDR3 residues: CASMERLNHEQYV. CDR3 nucleotides: TGTGCCAGCATGGAGCGGTTGAACCACGAGCAGTACGTC.

This chain joins TRBV7-8 and TRBJ1-6; the D gene is possibly TRBD1 (5 bases). The CDR3 totals 16 residues. The V gene's germline CDR1 is SGHVS and CDR2 FQNEAQ. V lost 5 bases, J lost 6 bases, and 17 bases lay in between. CDR3 loop: CASSPRRVPSNSPLHF. CDR3 DNA: TGTGCCAGCAGCCCCCGCAGGGTCCCCAGTAATTCACCCCTCCACTTT. Using reference TRBV7-8 and TRBJ1-6 for the parts outside the CDR3, the full variable domain is GAGVSQSPRYKVAKRGQDVALRCDPISGHVSLFWYQQALGQGPEFLTYFQNEAQLDKSGLPSDRFFAERPEGSVSTLKIQRTQQEDSAVYLCASSPRRVPSNSPLHFGNGTRLTVT.

In this sample, this clonotype turned up a few times. The genes are TRBV28 and TRBJ2-7; D perhaps matches TRBD1 (5 bases). V dropped 4 bases and J dropped 3 bases, with 10 bases sitting between them. Per the germline V gene, CDR1 is MDHEN and CDR2 is SYDVKM. The CDR3 covers 13 residues. CDR3 loop: CASSSDDSYEQYF. The DNA of the CDR3 is TGTGCCAGCAGTTCCGACGACAGCTACGAGCAGTACTTC.

In its sample, this clonotype was seen a few times. V is TRBV6-1 and J is TRBJ2-7, with D possibly being TRBD2 (5 bases). The germline V gene encodes CDR1 MNHNS and CDR2 SASEGT. The CDR3 is made up of 15 amino acids. The CDR3 region is CARSGAEEVSYEQYV. The CDR3 coding sequence is TGTGCCAGGAGTGGCGCTGAGGAGGTCTCCTACGAGCAGTACGTC.

This clonotype was found a few times. The chain employs TRBV6-2 or TRBV6-3 and TRBJ1-1, with 8 bases fitting TRBD1. The CDR3 loop spans 12 amino acids. V lost 6 bases and J lost 6; bases outside the gene matches: 3. The germline V gene encodes CDR1 MNHEY and CDR2 SVGEGT. CDR3 loop: CASRWTGSEAFF. In nucleotides, the CDR3 is TGTGCCAGCAGATGGACAGGGTCTGAAGCTTTCTTT.

The rearrangement joins TRBV4-3 to TRBJ2-2, with TRBD1 as a possible D gene (6 bases). This CDR3 contains 16 residues. V was shortened by 0 bases and J by 7 bases, with 15 bases between the two germline ends. The germline CDR1 and CDR2 sequences are LGHNA and YSLEER. The CDR3 sequence is CASSQDTSQGVGELFF. The DNA for the CDR3 is TGCGCCAGCAGCCAAGATACATCACAGGGAGTCGGGGAGCTGTTTTTT.

This clonotype was picked up a small number of times. The V call is TRBV3-1, the J call TRBJ2-7; 7 bases map to TRBD1. V was clipped by 3 bases and J by 2 bases; unmatched bases: 4. The CDR3 runs 14 residues. CDR1 is LGHDT, CDR2 YNNKEL, per germline (reference sequence). CDR3 nucleotides: TGTGCCAGCAGCCAGGGGGACAGACCCTACGAGCAGTACTTC. It yields the protein CASSQGDRPYEQYF.

The chain couples TRBV20-1 to TRBJ2-1; D may be TRBD1 (5 bases). Trimming removed 2 bases at V and 12 bases at J, with 8 bases between. This CDR3 is built from 10 residues. Germline assignment: CDR1 DFQATT and CDR2 SNEGSKA (reference sequence). CDR3 loop: CSARQGLQFF. The CDR3 DNA sequence: TGCAGTGCTAGACAGGGTTTGCAGTTCTTC.

The J gene is TRBJ2-5, the V gene TRBV7-3, with D unresolved. Trimming pared 2 bases from V and 1 base from J, leaving 8 bases between. The CDR3 contains 14 residues. Germline CDR1 and CDR2: SGHTA and FQGTGA. The CDR3 loop is CASSLSLSQETQYF. The CDR3 DNA is TGTGCCAGCAGCTTATCCCTGAGCCAAGAGACCCAGTACTTC.

As DNA, the CDR3 is TGCGCCAGCAGTGAGTCGATCAGCCCCTACAATGAGCAGTTCTTC. This encodes CASSESISPYNEQFF. The chain joins TRBV10-2 to TRBJ2-1, with D hard to call. Germline V gives CDR1 WSHSY, CDR2 SAAADI. This CDR3 contains 15 residues. Trimming left V 0 bases short and J 2 bases short, with 8 bases between.

This clonotype occurred many times. V usage is TRBV6-2 or TRBV6-3 and J usage is TRBJ2-1, with D uncertain. CDR1 is MNHEY, CDR2 SVGEGT, per germline. The CDR3 has 11 amino acids. Trimming took 6 bases from V and 4 from J, leaving 4 bases between them. The CDR3 nucleotides read TGTGCCAGCAGAATGTACAATGAGCAGTTCTTC. Translating it yields CASRMYNEQFF.

This clonotype has a handful of counts. The rearrangement joins TRBV6-2 or TRBV6-3 to TRBJ2-6, with D uncertain. Germline V CDR1 and CDR2: MNHEY, SVGEGT. V lost 8 bases, J lost 0 bases, and 14 bases lay in between. The length of the CDR3 is 16 residues. The CDR3 bases are TGTGCCAGCGCTCTGGGCTTTTACTCTGGGGCCAACGTCCTGACTTTC. Protein product: CASALGFYSGANVLTF.

The sample holds a few counts of this clonotype. J is TRBJ2-5 and V is TRBV5-1; D remains unclear. Germline lookup yields CDR1 SGHRS and CDR2 YFSETQ. Trimming removed 4 bases at V and 2 bases at J, with 12 bases between. The CDR3 extends over 14 amino acids. CDR3 DNA: TGCGCCAGCAGCCCCGGAACAATACAAGAGACCCAGTACTTC. It is translated as CASSPGTIQETQYF.

This clonotype was observed a few times. The V call is TRBV6-2 or TRBV6-3, the J call TRBJ2-5; unclear D gene. Germline CDR1 MNHEY, CDR2 SVGEGT. Between the trimmed V and J ends, which lost 2 bases and 5 bases, there was a span of 6 bases. There are 12 residues in the CDR3. CDR3: CASSYDVETQYF. CDR3 DNA: TGTGCCAGCAGTTACGACGTGGAGACCCAGTACTTC.

This clonotype was seen a few times. The J gene is TRBJ2-7, the V gene TRBV3-1; no definite D call. The germline V gene encodes CDR1 LGHDT and CDR2 YNNKEL (reference sequence). With 0 bases removed from V and 2 bases from J, the gap between germline ends came to 11 bases. The CDR3 has 15 amino acids. As DNA, the CDR3 is TGTGCCAGCAGCCAAGATCCGGCCGGAACCTACGAGCAGTACGTC. Translation gives CASSQDPAGTYEQYV.

This clonotype was detected a few times. This chain connects TRBV20-1 to TRBJ2-3; TRBD2 matches 9 bases. Germline loops: CDR1 DFQATT, CDR2 SNEGSKA (reference sequence). The CDR3 is made up of 17 amino acids. The junction had 11 bases not matched to a gene; V was cut back by 0 bases and J by 4 bases. For the CDR3, the DNA is TGCAGTGCTAGAGATATAGCGGGGGCACAGCTGGCAGATACGCAGTATTTT. The encoded protein is CSARDIAGAQLADTQYF.

This rearrangement joins TRBV20-1 to TRBJ2-1, with 9 bases lining up with TRBD1. V shed 5 bases, J shed 9 bases, and the junction held 8 bases outside the gene matches. Germline V gives CDR1 DFQATT, CDR2 SNEGSKA (reference sequence). This CDR3 is 13 amino acids long. CDR3 amino acids: CSAPPGQGPEQFF. The CDR3 coding sequence is TGCAGTGCTCCCCCGGGACAGGGACCTGAGCAGTTCTTC.

This clonotype was seen a few times. The chain carries TRBV9 and TRBJ1-2, with a weak D call TRBD1 (6 bases). The CDR3 is made up of 14 amino acids. The V and J ends lost 4 bases and 4 bases respectively, with 14 bases between them. CDR1 SGDLS and CDR2 YYNGEE come from the germline V gene. The CDR3: CASSTHLTGYGYTF. The CDR3 DNA reads as TGTGCCAGCAGCACGCACCTGACAGGCTATGGCTACACCTTC.

This clonotype has a count of ten or more. The chain joins TRBV7-2 to TRBJ2-2, with no clear D. The germline gives CDR1 SGHTA, CDR2 FQGNSA. This CDR3 is built from 12 residues. The V end lost 3 bases, the J end lost 2 bases, and 1 base lay between the germline ends. The CDR3 bases are TGTGCCAGCAGCTTTAACACCGGGGAGCTGTTTTTT. Amino acids: CASSFNTGELFF.

A few counts support this clonotype. The J gene is TRBJ2-1, the V gene TRBV5-4; D is possibly TRBD1 (5 bases). Germline V lookup: CDR1 SGHNT, CDR2 YYREEE (reference sequence). The CDR3 has 13 residues. V was shortened by 2 bases and J by 3 bases, with 6 bases between the two germline ends. CDR3 loop: CASSFRVYNEQFF. The CDR3 DNA sequence: TGTGCCAGCAGCTTCAGGGTCTACAATGAGCAGTTCTTC.

V usage is TRBV11-2 and J usage is TRBJ2-3; D remains unclear. V dropped 0 bases and J dropped 4 bases, with 11 bases sitting between them. CDR1 and CDR2 from the germline V gene are SGHAT and FQNNGV. The CDR3 consists of 15 residues. The DNA of the CDR3 is TGTGCCAGCAGCTTAGATTTCCTTCGCGCAGATACGCAGTATTTT. Amino acids: CASSLDFLRADTQYF.

The chain recombines TRBV24-1 with TRBJ2-1; 9 bases fit TRBD1. V dropped 4 bases and J dropped 8; count of bases not matched to a gene: 11. The germline V gene encodes CDR1 KGHDR and CDR2 SFDVKD. This CDR3 region has 16 residues. In DNA, the CDR3 is TGTGCCACCAGTGACCCGGACAGGGGTCTACACGATGAGCAGTTCTTC. Encoded protein: CATSDPDRGLHDEQFF.

J is TRBJ2-3 and V is TRBV7-3; D gene ambiguous. The V gene's germline CDR1 is SGHTA and CDR2 FQGTGA. The CDR3 is 14 amino acids. Trimming took 1 base from V and 6 from J, leaving 11 bases between them. The CDR3 protein is CASSLMSSVDTQYF. The DNA for the CDR3 is TGTGCCAGCAGCTTAATGTCAAGCGTGGATACGCAGTATTTT.

This clonotype has ten or more counts. J is TRBJ2-7 and V is TRBV12-3 or TRBV12-4; TRBD1 matches 8 bases. The CDR3 contains 15 residues. The V and J ends lost 4 bases and 4 bases, in that order; junction bases with no gene match: 9. In DNA form, the CDR3 reads TGTGCCAGCAGTTACACTTCTACAGGGGGGTACGAGCAGTACTTC. This gives the protein CASSYTSTGGYEQYF.

This clonotype was counted ten times or more. The J gene is TRBJ2-1, the V gene TRBV13; 7 bases fit TRBD1. Germline CDR1 reads PRHDT; CDR2 reads FYEKMQ (reference sequence). Trimming took 8 bases from V and 6 from J; bases not matched to a gene: 16. The CDR3 is made up of 16 amino acids. CDR3 sequence (DNA): TGTGCCAGCGCTCGTCGATTAGACAGGGCTAGCAATGAGCAGTTCTTC. The encoded protein is CASARRLDRASNEQFF.